What follows are 14 T cell receptor beta chains derived from one specimen sequenced in a study of shared clonotypes between healthy human individuals. Only in-frame clones appear in the TCRdb table, and some are missing; sequencing was by immunoSEQ multiplex PCR. The sample holds around 1,000,000 clones, approximately 80% seen once. Material: memory CD4+ T cells from PBMCs. Specified subset: CD45RA-negative fraction. The receptors come from a man aged 18 to 29 in good health. Some clones in this sample may be carry-over from other donors' samples.

V and J are TRBV5-1 and TRBJ2-5, with 9 bases that match TRBD2. The trim removed 4 bases at V and 1 base at J, leaving 5 bases unmatched. Per the germline V gene, CDR1 is SGHRS and CDR2 is YFSETQ. CDR3 length: 15 amino acids. Here the CDR3 DNA reads TGCGCCAGCAGCATACAAGCGGGAGGCCAAGAGACCCAGTACTTC. This encodes CASSIQAGGQETQYF.

V is TRBV7-9 and J is TRBJ1-2; 8 bases match TRBD1. This CDR3 comprises 14 residues. Germline CDR1 and CDR2: SEHNR and FQNEAQ (reference sequence). V gave up 5 bases and J gave up 7 bases; unmatched junction bases: 9. CDR3 sequence: CASSKSGQGGGYTF. The CDR3 DNA reads TGTGCCAGCAGCAAAAGCGGACAGGGTGGTGGCTACACCTTC.

The chain couples TRBV11-3 to TRBJ2-3; D ambiguous. The CDR3 extends over 12 amino acids. Germline V lookup: CDR1 SGHNT, CDR2 YENEEA. V lost 0 bases and J lost 7, with 5 bases in between. The DNA of the CDR3 is TGTGCCAGCAGCTTAGAGGCCAATACGCAGTATTTT. Translating gives CASSLEANTQYF. The full variable domain, rest sourced from reference TRBV11-3 and TRBJ2-3, is EAGVVQSPRYKIIEKKQPVAFWCNPISGHNTLYWYLQNLGQGPELLIRYENEEAVDDSQLPKDRFSAERLKGVDSTLKIQPAELGDSAVYLCASSLEANTQYFGPGTRLTVL.

This chain connects TRBV9 to TRBJ1-1, with unresolved D. The CDR3 has 14 residues. V was shortened by 0 bases and J by 4 bases, with 10 bases between the two germline ends. Germline V CDR1 and CDR2: SGDLS, YYNGEE. In DNA, the CDR3 is TGTGCCAGCAGCGTAGGGGGAGCGATCACTGAAGCTTTCTTT. Translation gives CASSVGGAITEAFF.

This rearrangement joins TRBV6-6 to TRBJ2-7, with 14 bases that match TRBD2. Germline assignment: CDR1 MNHNY and CDR2 SVGAGI (reference sequence). V lost 11 bases and J lost 2; bases outside the gene matches: 5. This CDR3 has 14 amino acids. This CDR3 reads CAARTSGRTYEQYF. CDR3 nucleotide sequence: TGTGCCGCGAGGACTAGCGGGAGGACCTACGAGCAGTACTTC.

This chain links TRBV2 with TRBJ2-5, with 8 bases matching TRBD2. The V segment lost 11 bases and the J segment 4 bases; nucleotides outside the gene matches: 9. Germline values: CDR1 SNHLY, CDR2 FYNNEI. The length of the CDR3 is 13 residues. The CDR3 is CASGAGGGETQYF. The CDR3 region has the DNA TGTGCCTCGGGTGCGGGAGGAGGAGAGACCCAGTACTTC.

The V gene is TRBV7-2, the J gene TRBJ2-2; D unclear. The V end lost 2 bases, the J end lost 1 base, and 11 bases lay between the germline ends. This CDR3 region has 16 residues. Germline V CDR1 and CDR2: SGHTA, FQGNSA. CDR3 residues: CASSLSTRENTGELFF. The CDR3 DNA reads as TGTGCCAGCAGCTTATCAACAAGGGAGAACACCGGGGAGCTGTTTTTT.

This rearrangement joins TRBV6-5 to TRBJ1-1; D unclear. The CDR3 runs to 16 residues. Deletions cut 2 bases from V and 4 bases from J, with 17 bases between. Germline V gives CDR1 MNHEY, CDR2 SVGAGI. CDR3 residues: CASSYRVGLGFTEAFF. CDR3 sequence (DNA): TGTGCCAGCAGTTACAGGGTGGGCCTCGGGTTCACTGAAGCTTTCTTT.

This clone was observed at least ten times. V gene TRBV5-4 combines with J gene TRBJ2-1; D remains ambiguous. Germline V CDR1 and CDR2: SGHNT, YYREEE (reference sequence). The CDR3 has 13 amino acids. V lost 4 bases to trimming and J lost 8 bases, with 13 bases between them. CDR3: CASSPVTKDEQFF. In DNA, the CDR3 is TGTGCCAGCAGCCCGGTTACGAAGGATGAGCAGTTCTTC.

This chain uses TRBV2 with TRBJ1-5; 9 nucleotides align to TRBD1. There are 14 residues in the CDR3. Germline V gene sequence: CDR1 SNHLY, CDR2 FYNNEI. J was trimmed by 6 bases and V by 4 bases; bases with no gene match: 4. As DNA, the CDR3 is TGTGCCAGCAGTGGGACAGGGGCGCGTCAGCCCCAGCATTTT. This encodes CASSGTGARQPQHF. Full variable domain (outside the CDR3, taken from reference TRBV2 and TRBJ1-5): EPEVTQTPSHQVTQMGQEVILRCVPISNHLYFYWYRQILGQKVEFLVSFYNNEISEKSEIFDDQFSVERPDGSNFTLKIRSTKLEDSAMYFCASSGTGARQPQHFGDGTRLSIL.

J is TRBJ1-3 and V is TRBV6-5, with D uncertain. The CDR3 is made up of 15 amino acids. V was pared by 6 bases and J by 0 bases, with 12 bases between. Germline V gives CDR1 MNHEY, CDR2 SVGAGI. The CDR3 protein is CASSNQRHSGNTIYF. CDR3 DNA: TGTGCCAGCAGCAATCAGAGGCACTCTGGAAACACCATATATTTT.

This chain links TRBV6-6 with TRBJ2-7; possible D gene TRBD1, 5 bases. V lost 6 bases to trimming and J lost 1 base, with 16 bases between them. Germline values: CDR1 MNHNY, CDR2 SVGAGI (reference sequence). The CDR3 length is 15 residues. The DNA of the CDR3 is TGTGCCAGCAGGGACCTGAAAGGGGCGTCCTACGAGCAGTACTTC. The encoded protein is CASRDLKGASYEQYF.

This sequence joins TRBV5-1 and TRBJ1-1, with unresolved D. Trimming took 2 bases from V and 1 from J, leaving 6 bases between them. There are 13 residues in the CDR3. From germline, CDR1 is SGHRS and CDR2 YFSETQ. CDR3 sequence: CASSLIANTEAFF. CDR3 bases: TGCGCCAGCAGCTTAATTGCGAACACTGAAGCTTTCTTT.

The chain recombines TRBV28 with TRBJ2-5; weak D call: TRBD2 (6 bases). This CDR3 is 14 amino acids long. V shed 7 bases and J shed 5 bases, with 17 bases lying between them. Germline V CDR1 and CDR2: MDHEN, SYDVKM. CDR3 amino acids: CASTRPGGWETQYF. CDR3 nucleotides: TGTGCCAGCACCCGACCTGGGGGGTGGGAGACCCAGTACTTC. The full variable domain, in which reference TRBV28 and TRBJ2-5 provide the parts outside the CDR3, is DVKVTQSSRYLVKRTGEKVFLECVQDMDHENMFWYRQDPGLGLRLIYFSYDVKMKEKGDIPEGYSVSREKKERFSLILESASTNQTSMYLCASTRPGGWETQYFGPGTRLLVL.